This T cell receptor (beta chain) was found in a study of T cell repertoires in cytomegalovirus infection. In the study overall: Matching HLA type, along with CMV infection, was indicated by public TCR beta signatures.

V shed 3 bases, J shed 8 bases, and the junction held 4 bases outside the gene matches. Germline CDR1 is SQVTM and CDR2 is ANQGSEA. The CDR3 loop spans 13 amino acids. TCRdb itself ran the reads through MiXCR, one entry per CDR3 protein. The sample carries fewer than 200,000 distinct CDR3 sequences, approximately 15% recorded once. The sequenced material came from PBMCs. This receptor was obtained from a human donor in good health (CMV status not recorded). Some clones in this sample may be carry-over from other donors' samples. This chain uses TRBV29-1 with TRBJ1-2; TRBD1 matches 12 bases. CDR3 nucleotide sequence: TGCAGCGTTGAGGGACAGGGGGCGAGCGGCTACACCTTC. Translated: CSVEGQGASGYTF.